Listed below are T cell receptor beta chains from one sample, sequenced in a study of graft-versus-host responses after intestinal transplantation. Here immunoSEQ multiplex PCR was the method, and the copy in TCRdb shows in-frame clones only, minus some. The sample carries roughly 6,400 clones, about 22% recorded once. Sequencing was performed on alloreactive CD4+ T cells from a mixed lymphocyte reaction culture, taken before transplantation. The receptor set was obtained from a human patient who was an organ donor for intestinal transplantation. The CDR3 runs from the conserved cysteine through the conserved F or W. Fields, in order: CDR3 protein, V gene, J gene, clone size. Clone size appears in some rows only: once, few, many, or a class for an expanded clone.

CDR3 protein: CASSYHPEQGVGGYTF
V gene: TRBV6-5
J gene: TRBJ1-2
clone size: NA

CDR3 protein: CASSSQALSGNTIYF
V gene: TRBV7-6
J gene: TRBJ1-3
clone size: NA

CDR3 protein: CASSSPQGLAYTGELFF
V gene: TRBV13
J gene: TRBJ2-2
clone size: NA

CDR3 protein: CASSYSRWDEQYF
V gene: TRBV6-6
J gene: TRBJ2-7
clone size: few

CDR3 protein: CASSLLGGGSYEQYF
V gene: TRBV27
J gene: TRBJ2-7
clone size: medium-sized

CDR3 protein: CASSKGRGHSYNEQFF
V gene: TRBV6-6
J gene: TRBJ2-1
clone size: few

CDR3 protein: CASSLRPGAAYEQYF
V gene: TRBV11-3
J gene: TRBJ2-7
clone size: few

CDR3 protein: CASSLSGIENIQYF
V gene: TRBV11-2
J gene: TRBJ2-4
clone size: once

CDR3 protein: CASSLEYFNEQYF
V gene: TRBV7-6
J gene: TRBJ2-7
clone size: few

CDR3 protein: CASSMWTGGTEAFF
V gene: TRBV19
J gene: TRBJ1-1
clone size: large

CDR3 protein: CASSLPWVRQYF
V gene: TRBV5-7
J gene: TRBJ2-7
clone size: few

CDR3 protein: CASSLALVAGVADTQYF
V gene: TRBV7-4
J gene: TRBJ2-3
clone size: NA

CDR3 protein: CASSLAWATNEKLFF
V gene: TRBV11-1
J gene: TRBJ1-4
clone size: NA

CDR3 protein: CASSQDPGTGGGYTF
V gene: TRBV4-1
J gene: TRBJ1-2
clone size: NA

CDR3 protein: CASSQGGRTLHF
V gene: TRBV14
J gene: TRBJ1-6
clone size: NA

CDR3 protein: CASSLRNQPQHF
V gene: TRBV5-7
J gene: TRBJ1-5
clone size: NA

CDR3 protein: CATSRDPGVRANEKLFF
V gene: TRBV15
J gene: TRBJ1-4
clone size: NA

CDR3 protein: CASSLERLTYEQYF
V gene: TRBV11-2
J gene: TRBJ2-7
clone size: few

CDR3 protein: CASSLAGGGRNEQFF
V gene: TRBV5-1
J gene: TRBJ2-1
clone size: medium-sized

CDR3 protein: CAWSSGRDNEQFF
V gene: TRBV30
J gene: TRBJ2-1
clone size: few

CDR3 protein: CASCLGGVQGDTQYF
V gene: TRBV2
J gene: TRBJ2-3
clone size: large

CDR3 protein: CASSLYRSPGQGLEQYF
V gene: TRBV28
J gene: TRBJ2-7
clone size: few

CDR3 protein: CASSLGLTDTQYF
V gene: TRBV7-6
J gene: TRBJ2-3
clone size: medium-sized

CDR3 protein: CASRTGTYEQYF
V gene: TRBV6-6
J gene: TRBJ2-7
clone size: NA

CDR3 protein: CASSSADRGIRGYTF
V gene: TRBV11-2
J gene: TRBJ1-2
clone size: NA

CDR3 protein: CASSPTVTNEQYF
V gene: TRBV18
J gene: TRBJ2-7
clone size: NA

CDR3 protein: CASSLFPGEHEQFF
V gene: TRBV7-2
J gene: TRBJ2-1
clone size: NA

CDR3 protein: CASSLAAGATYEQYF
V gene: TRBV5-1
J gene: TRBJ2-7
clone size: NA

CDR3 protein: CASSFFQGNEQFF
V gene: TRBV11-3
J gene: TRBJ2-1
clone size: few

CDR3 protein: CASSQDFRRGIDEQFF
V gene: TRBV14
J gene: TRBJ2-1
clone size: NA

CDR3 protein: CASSQPFTYNEQFF
V gene: TRBV4-2
J gene: TRBJ2-1
clone size: NA

CDR3 protein: CASSYSNTQYF
V gene: TRBV6-5
J gene: TRBJ2-3
clone size: NA

CDR3 protein: CASSPWGRANYGYTF
V gene: TRBV6-5
J gene: TRBJ1-2
clone size: large

CDR3 protein: CASSLGRTGTYEQYF
V gene: TRBV7-2
J gene: TRBJ2-7
clone size: medium-sized

CDR3 protein: CASSLGLGPGYSNQPQHF
V gene: TRBV28
J gene: TRBJ1-5
clone size: NA

CDR3 protein: CASTKWENQPQHF
V gene: TRBV28
J gene: TRBJ1-5
clone size: few

CDR3 protein: CATGHAYEQYF
V gene: TRBV7-9
J gene: TRBJ2-7
clone size: NA

CDR3 protein: CASSHPNGLAYEQYF
V gene: TRBV5-5
J gene: TRBJ2-7
clone size: few

CDR3 protein: CASSLPWVRQYF
V gene: TRBV7-2
J gene: TRBJ2-7
clone size: NA

CDR3 protein: CASSFSRGETQYF
V gene: TRBV13
J gene: TRBJ2-5
clone size: medium-sized

CDR3 protein: CASSLFDKNTEAFF
V gene: TRBV5-1
J gene: TRBJ1-1
clone size: NA

CDR3 protein: CASSLLAGAYEQYF
V gene: TRBV28
J gene: TRBJ2-7
clone size: medium-sized

CDR3 protein: CASSFAGNYGYTF
V gene: TRBV7-2
J gene: TRBJ1-2
clone size: few

CDR3 protein: CASSQDRSSYEQYF
V gene: TRBV4-1
J gene: TRBJ2-7
clone size: few

CDR3 protein: CASSLGTSGRAWETQYF
V gene: TRBV11-2
J gene: TRBJ2-5
clone size: few

CDR3 protein: CASSGAGVSYEQYF
V gene: TRBV27
J gene: TRBJ2-7
clone size: NA

CDR3 protein: CASSRLGLNTDTQYF
V gene: TRBV4-1
J gene: TRBJ2-3
clone size: medium-sized

CDR3 protein: CASSYARQSYEQYF
V gene: TRBV6-9
J gene: TRBJ2-7
clone size: few

CDR3 protein: CASSLTGNEQFF
V gene: TRBV7-2
J gene: TRBJ2-1
clone size: NA

CDR3 protein: CASSLVVWTPLIGELFF
V gene: TRBV5-8
J gene: TRBJ2-2
clone size: NA

CDR3 protein: CASSFSWQPQHF
V gene: TRBV7-9
J gene: TRBJ1-5
clone size: NA

CDR3 protein: CASSLHATLNTEAFF
V gene: TRBV4-2
J gene: TRBJ1-1
clone size: few

CDR3 protein: CASSSQAGVVGDTQYF
V gene: TRBV7-3
J gene: TRBJ2-3
clone size: NA